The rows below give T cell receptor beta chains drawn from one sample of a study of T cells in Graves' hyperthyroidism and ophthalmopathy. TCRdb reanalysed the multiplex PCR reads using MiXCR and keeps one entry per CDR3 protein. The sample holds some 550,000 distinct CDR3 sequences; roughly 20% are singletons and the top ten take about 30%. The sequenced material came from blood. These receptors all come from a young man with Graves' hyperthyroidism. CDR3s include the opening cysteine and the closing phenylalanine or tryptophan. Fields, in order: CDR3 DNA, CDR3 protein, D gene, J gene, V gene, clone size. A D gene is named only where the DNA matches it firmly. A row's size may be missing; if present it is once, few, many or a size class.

cdr3_nt: TGTGCCAGCTCACCACCGGGAGCCTATGGCTACACCTTC
cdr3_aa: CASSPPGAYGYTF
d_call: NA
j_call: TRBJ1-2
v_call: TRBV18
clone_size: NA

cdr3_nt: TGCAGCGTATTACCGACAGCGAGCTCCTACGAGCAGTACTTC
cdr3_aa: CSVLPTASSYEQYF
d_call: NA
j_call: TRBJ2-7
v_call: TRBV29-1
clone_size: NA

cdr3_nt: TGTGCCAGCGGGCCTGGACTAGCGGTTGGGGAGACCCAGTACTTC
cdr3_aa: CASGPGLAVGETQYF
d_call: TRBD2
j_call: TRBJ2-5
v_call: TRBV6-1
clone_size: NA

cdr3_nt: TGTGCCAGCAGCTTTAGGGGTGGATGGGGGACAGCTGATGCGTCGAACACCGGGGAGCTGTTTTTT
cdr3_aa: CASSFRGGWGTADASNTGELFF
d_call: TRBD1
j_call: TRBJ2-2
v_call: TRBV13
clone_size: many

cdr3_nt: TGTGCCAGCAGTTTGGAGGGTAACTATGGCTACAGCTTC
cdr3_aa: CASSLEGNYGYSF
d_call: NA
j_call: TRBJ1-2
v_call: TRBV5-4
clone_size: NA

cdr3_nt: TGTGCCAGCAGCATCCGAATAGGACTAGCGGGGGTAACCCAAGAGACCCAGTACTTC
cdr3_aa: CASSIRIGLAGVTQETQYF
d_call: TRBD2
j_call: TRBJ2-5
v_call: TRBV11-2
clone_size: NA

cdr3_nt: TGTGCCACCAGCAGGACTGGGGGACAGTCTCTTTTC
cdr3_aa: CATSRTGGQSLF
d_call: TRBD1
j_call: TRBJ2-7
v_call: TRBV15
clone_size: many

cdr3_nt: TGTGCCAGCAACGGGGACAGGGTGTACCAAGAGACCCAGTACTTC
cdr3_aa: CASNGDRVYQETQYF
d_call: TRBD1
j_call: TRBJ2-5
v_call: TRBV28
clone_size: many

cdr3_nt: TGTGCCAGCAGCTTTAGTTTTGACTATGGCTACACCTTC
cdr3_aa: CASSFSFDYGYTF
d_call: NA
j_call: TRBJ1-2
v_call: TRBV11-2
clone_size: NA

cdr3_nt: TGTGCCAGCAGTAGGACGGTAGAGACCCAGTACTTC
cdr3_aa: CASSRTVETQYF
d_call: NA
j_call: TRBJ2-5
v_call: TRBV2
clone_size: many

cdr3_nt: TGTGCCAGCAGTTTCGTCAAAGGGGCGGAGTACTTC
cdr3_aa: CASSFVKGAEYF
d_call: NA
j_call: TRBJ2-7
v_call: TRBV27
clone_size: many

cdr3_nt: TGTGCCACCAGCAGAGAGCCAGCTAACTATGGCTACACCTTC
cdr3_aa: CATSREPANYGYTF
d_call: NA
j_call: TRBJ1-2
v_call: TRBV15
clone_size: many

cdr3_nt: TGTGCCAGCAGACGCCGGGACAGGGGGCCGCGGGAGCTGTTTTTT
cdr3_aa: CASRRRDRGPRELFF
d_call: TRBD1
j_call: TRBJ2-2
v_call: TRBV2
clone_size: NA

cdr3_nt: TGTGCCAGCAGCAAGGACAGGGGGTTCGGAGCTTTCTTT
cdr3_aa: CASSKDRGFGAFF
d_call: TRBD1
j_call: TRBJ1-1
v_call: TRBV7-9
clone_size: many

cdr3_nt: TGTGCCAGCAGCTTAGGACAGGGGAAGGCTGACGAGCAGTACTTC
cdr3_aa: CASSLGQGKADEQYF
d_call: TRBD1
j_call: TRBJ2-7
v_call: TRBV7-9
clone_size: many

cdr3_nt: TGCAGTGCTAGGGCCAGCCAGTACCAGCCCCAGCATTTT
cdr3_aa: CSARASQYQPQHF
d_call: NA
j_call: TRBJ1-5
v_call: TRBV20-1
clone_size: many

cdr3_nt: TGTGCCACCAGTGATTGGGACAGGGAAAACACCGGGGAGCTGTTTTTT
cdr3_aa: CATSDWDRENTGELFF
d_call: TRBD1
j_call: TRBJ2-2
v_call: TRBV24-1
clone_size: NA

cdr3_nt: TGCGCCAGCAGTTCAACAGGGGAAGTCGGGGAGCTGTTTTTT
cdr3_aa: CASSSTGEVGELFF
d_call: TRBD1
j_call: TRBJ2-2
v_call: TRBV5-1
clone_size: NA

cdr3_nt: TGTGCCAGCAGTTTGGGTAGGGAACCCCAGCATTTT
cdr3_aa: CASSLGREPQHF
d_call: NA
j_call: TRBJ1-5
v_call: TRBV12-3/TRBV12-4
clone_size: many

cdr3_nt: TGTGCCACCAGCAGGGGCCTGACCGGGACAGTAAACTATGGCTACACCTTC
cdr3_aa: CATSRGLTGTVNYGYTF
d_call: TRBD1
j_call: TRBJ1-2
v_call: TRBV15
clone_size: NA

cdr3_nt: TGCGCCAGCAGCTTGGCCGGGCGGGGTGAAGCGACCCAGTACTTC
cdr3_aa: CASSLAGRGEATQYF
d_call: NA
j_call: TRBJ2-5
v_call: TRBV5-1
clone_size: many

cdr3_nt: TGTGCCAGCAGTGAAGCGCTTCGGGGGATAGAGACCCAGTACTTC
cdr3_aa: CASSEALRGIETQYF
d_call: NA
j_call: TRBJ2-5
v_call: TRBV2
clone_size: many

cdr3_nt: TGCGCCAGCAGCCAATACCCAGGGGCCATGTATCGTGGCTACACCTTC
cdr3_aa: CASSQYPGAMYRGYTF
d_call: NA
j_call: TRBJ1-2
v_call: TRBV4-1
clone_size: many

cdr3_nt: TGTGCCAGCAGCACACCCGACTACGAGCAGTACTTC
cdr3_aa: CASSTPDYEQYF
d_call: NA
j_call: TRBJ2-7
v_call: TRBV28
clone_size: many

cdr3_nt: TGTGCCAGCAGCTTATCACTCCTAGCTGGAGGGAGGGCCAGAGAGACCCAGTACTTC
cdr3_aa: CASSLSLLAGGRARETQYF
d_call: TRBD2
j_call: TRBJ2-5
v_call: TRBV11-2
clone_size: NA

cdr3_nt: TGCAGTGCTAGATTAGTTTCTGGAAACACCATATATTTT
cdr3_aa: CSARLVSGNTIYF
d_call: NA
j_call: TRBJ1-3
v_call: TRBV20-1
clone_size: few

cdr3_nt: TGTGCCAGCAGCGGTCGACACCCCAATCAGCCCCAGCATTTT
cdr3_aa: CASSGRHPNQPQHF
d_call: NA
j_call: TRBJ1-5
v_call: TRBV25-1
clone_size: few

cdr3_nt: TGTGCCAGTAGTATCGAGGTCTTCAAACCAAGCTCTGGAAACACCATATATTTT
cdr3_aa: CASSIEVFKPSSGNTIYF
d_call: NA
j_call: TRBJ1-3
v_call: TRBV19
clone_size: many

cdr3_nt: TGCAGTGCTAAACGCCCAGGGTACGGGGCCTACGTCCTGACTTTC
cdr3_aa: CSAKRPGYGAYVLTF
d_call: NA
j_call: TRBJ2-6
v_call: TRBV20-1
clone_size: few

cdr3_nt: TGCAGCGTTCTTCATCGGGTCGGGCCTCTCGTCCACGAGCAGTACTTC
cdr3_aa: CSVLHRVGPLVHEQYF
d_call: NA
j_call: TRBJ2-7
v_call: TRBV29-1
clone_size: NA

cdr3_nt: TGTGCCAGCAGTTCGGGACAGGGAAACACCGGGGGGCTGTTTTTT
cdr3_aa: CASSSGQGNTGGLFF
d_call: TRBD1
j_call: TRBJ2-2
v_call: TRBV28
clone_size: NA